What follows are 14 T cell receptor beta chains derived from one specimen sequenced in a study of spatial heterogeneity in lung cancer. TCRdb re-called the 5' RACE reads through MiXCR, storing one row per CDR3 protein. The table includes more than 95,000 distinct CDR3 sequences, less than 15% detected once. Time point denoted: blood at routine non-recurrence follow-up after resection. Whole RNA came from tumor, nontumor lung or frozen PBMC and was sequenced without being sorted. The specimen was PBMCs, collected at follow-up. These receptors all come from a male donor with early-stage non-small cell lung cancer.

V is TRBV9 and J is TRBJ2-5; 10 positions agree with TRBD2. Trimming at V came to 0 bases and at J to 2 bases, leaving 7 bases not matched to a gene. Germline-derived CDR1 and CDR2 are SGDLS and YYNGEE. This CDR3 spans 17 amino acids. CDR3 nucleotide sequence: TGTGCCAGCAGCGTAGCGCCTAGCGGGGGAAATCAAGAGACCCAGTACTTC. It is translated as CASSVAPSGGNQETQYF.

This sequence joins TRBV16 and TRBJ1-5, with D tentatively TRBD1 (6 bases). The CDR3 has 16 amino acids. CDR1 is KGHSY and CDR2 is FQNENV in the germline V gene. V was cut by 1 base and J by 4 bases, with 14 bases left in between. The CDR3 DNA reads as TGTGCCAGCAGCCAATTTGCCAGGGGAAGGAATCAGCCCCAGCATTTT. This translates into CASSQFARGRNQPQHF.

In its sample, this clonotype was seen many times. The chain joins TRBV6-2 or TRBV6-3 to TRBJ2-5, with 14 bases identical to TRBD2. V was clipped by 6 bases and J by 2 bases; unmatched bases: 5. Germline V lookup: CDR1 MNHEY, CDR2 SVGEGT. The CDR3 has 16 amino acids. For the CDR3, the DNA is TGTGCCAGCAGCCTCGGACTAGCGGGGGGACAAGAGACCCAGTACTTC. Translated: CASSLGLAGGQETQYF.

The chain carries TRBV4-1 and TRBJ1-1, with D unclear. This CDR3 is 16 amino acids long. Deletions cut 4 bases from V and 0 bases from J, with 15 bases between. Germline V gene data show CDR1 as MGHRA and CDR2 as YSYEKL. The CDR3 nucleotides read TGCGCCAGCAGCCGTGGTAGGCTTGCGATGAACACTGAAGCTTTCTTT. Protein sequence: CASSRGRLAMNTEAFF.

This clonotype was seen a handful of times. The rearrangement joins TRBV18 to TRBJ1-2; a weak D match, TRBD1 (6 bases). Per the germline V gene, CDR1 is KGHSH and CDR2 is LQKENI. V was clipped by 3 bases and J by 2 bases, with 10 bases between them. There are 14 residues in the CDR3. In DNA, the CDR3 is TGTGCCAGCTCACCTGGCGGACAGAACTATGGCTACACCTTC. Its translation: CASSPGGQNYGYTF.

This clonotype has more than one count but fewer than ten. The rearrangement uses TRBV28 and TRBJ1-1; D gene ambiguous. This CDR3 comprises 15 residues. V dropped 5 bases and J dropped 1 base, with 14 bases sitting between them. The germline CDR1 and CDR2 sequences are MDHEN and SYDVKM. CDR3 coding DNA: TGTGCCAGCAGTCCCCCGTGGGTGACGAACACTGAAGCTTTCTTT. Protein product: CASSPPWVTNTEAFF.

The J gene is TRBJ1-5, the V gene TRBV16; D is unresolved. CDR3 length: 13 amino acids. Germline V gives CDR1 KGHSY, CDR2 FQNENV. With 2 bases removed from V and 5 bases from J, the gap between germline ends came to 7 bases. Here the CDR3 DNA reads TGTGCCAGCAGCCAAACGAACGATCAGCCCCAGCATTTT. Protein sequence: CASSQTNDQPQHF.

The V call is TRBV7-2, the J call TRBJ2-4; 12 nucleotides match TRBD2. V was pared by 5 bases and J by 3 bases, with 5 bases of the junction left unmatched. The germline CDR1 and CDR2 sequences are SGHTA and FQGNSA. The CDR3 runs 16 residues. The CDR3 is CASSLTSGGLKNIQYF. CDR3 DNA sequence: TGTGCCAGCAGCCTCACTAGCGGGGGGCTCAAAAACATTCAGTACTTC.

This clonotype was seen more than once but under ten times. The chain uses TRBV15 and TRBJ1-6; D unresolved. V was pared by 7 bases and J by 6 bases, with 10 bases between. The CDR3 is made up of 13 amino acids. Germline CDR1 reads LNHNV; CDR2 reads YYDKDF (reference sequence). In DNA form, the CDR3 reads TGTGCCACCACCTTCGGCCCTAATTCACCCCTCCACTTT. Protein: CATTFGPNSPLHF.

This clonotype has just a few counts. The V call is TRBV28, the J call TRBJ2-7; 13 nucleotides align to TRBD2. V trimming: 6 bases; J trimming: 5 bases; junction bases outside the gene matches: 7. This CDR3 has 15 residues. CDR1 MDHEN and CDR2 SYDVKM come from the germline V gene. CDR3 in DNA: TGTGCCAGCAGCCTACTAGCGGGGGGGCCCGACGAGCAGTACTTC. Its protein product is CASSLLAGGPDEQYF. Full variable domain (rest looked up from reference TRBV28 and TRBJ2-7): DVKVTQSSRYLVKRTGEKVFLECVQDMDHENMFWYRQDPGLGLRLIYFSYDVKMKEKGDIPEGYSVSREKKERFSLILESASTNQTSMYLCASSLLAGGPDEQYFGPGTRLTVT.

This clonotype was seen many times. The CDR3 DNA follows: TGTGCCAGCAATTCTTACCGGGGAGCGACAGATACGCAGTATTTT. Encoded protein: CASNSYRGATDTQYF. The V gene is TRBV28, the J gene TRBJ2-3, with D possibly matching TRBD2 (5 bases). The V end was cut by 7 bases, the J end by 3 bases, with 17 bases between. The CDR3 loop spans 15 amino acids. Germline V gene sequence: CDR1 MDHEN, CDR2 SYDVKM. The full variable domain, completed using reference TRBV28 and TRBJ2-3, is DVKVTQSSRYLVKRTGEKVFLECVQDMDHENMFWYRQDPGLGLRLIYFSYDVKMKEKGDIPEGYSVSREKKERFSLILESASTNQTSMYLCASNSYRGATDTQYFGPGTRLTVL.

This clonotype came up once. The chain links TRBV28 to TRBJ1-4; D not resolved. The CDR3 is 14 residues long. Germline-derived CDR1 and CDR2 are MDHEN and SYDVKM. Trimming took 0 bases from V and 4 from J, leaving 6 bases between them. CDR3 sequence reads: CASSLWQVNEKLFF. The CDR3 bases are TGTGCCAGCAGTTTATGGCAGGTTAATGAAAAACTGTTTTTT.

This chain links TRBV14 with TRBJ1-6; no definite D call. The V end lost 0 bases, the J end lost 6 bases, and 3 bases lay between the germline ends. The CDR3 is made up of 13 amino acids. Germline CDR1 and CDR2: SGHDN and FVKESK. The CDR3 DNA reads as TGTGCCAGCAGCCAAGATACTAATTCACCCCTCCACTTT. Residues: CASSQDTNSPLHF.

This clonotype was observed a few times. V gene TRBV7-9 combines with J gene TRBJ2-7; 10 bases match TRBD1. The CDR3 covers 14 residues. The germline CDR1 and CDR2 sequences are SEHNR and FQNEAQ (reference sequence). With 4 bases clipped from V and 5 bases from J, the junction kept 5 bases outside the gene matches. As DNA, the CDR3 is TGTGCCAGCAGCTCCGGACAGGGGGGAGACGAGCAGTACTTC. This sequence encodes CASSSGQGGDEQYF.